These 5 T cell receptor beta chains came from one sample sequenced in a study of shared clonotypes between healthy human individuals. Sequencing was performed with immunoSEQ multiplex PCR; in TCRdb, only in-frame clones are kept and a portion is missing. Of hundreds of thousands of clones listed, 74% were seen once; the top ten hold more than 1.5%. Sequenced material: memory CD4+ T cells sorted from blood. Subset in this sample: CD45RA-negative fraction. The receptors originated from a woman aged 25 to 45 in good health.

V usage is TRBV20-1 and J usage is TRBJ2-4; D may be TRBD1 or TRBD2 (5 bases each). Trimming left V 1 base short and J 16 bases short, with 14 bases between. Germline lookup yields CDR1 DFQATT and CDR2 SNEGSKA (reference sequence). CDR3 length: 11 amino acids. CDR3 DNA sequence: TGCAGTGCTAGAGGAACAGGAGGTCATTACTTC. It translates to CSARGTGGHYF.

The chain employs TRBV15 and TRBJ2-3; 7 bases agree with TRBD2. In germline, CDR1 is LNHNV, CDR2 YYDKDF (reference sequence). V lost 4 bases, J lost 2 bases, and 9 bases stayed unmatched. The CDR3 is 16 amino acids. In nucleotides, the CDR3 is TGTGCCACCAGCATTTCCGGGACTACGTACACAGATACGCAGTATTTT. This gives the protein CATSISGTTYTDTQYF.

The table lists this clone with a count of one. The chain joins TRBV10-3 to TRBJ2-3; 8 nucleotides align to TRBD2. The ends lost 10 bases at V and 0 bases at J; junction bases unmatched: 3. Germline V CDR1 and CDR2: ENHRY, SYGVKD. The CDR3 has 13 amino acids. CDR3: CANKRESTDTQYF. The CDR3 nucleotides are TGTGCCAACAAGCGGGAGAGCACAGATACGCAGTATTTT.

This clone has only a few counts. V gene TRBV14 combines with J gene TRBJ2-4, with 7 bases aligning to TRBD2. After removal of 4 bases from V and 5 bases from J, the junction contained 5 bases not matched to a gene. CDR1 and CDR2 (germline): SGHDN, FVKESK. The CDR3 loop spans 14 amino acids. The CDR3: CASSRAGSQNIQYF. The CDR3 DNA follows: TGTGCCAGCAGCCGAGCGGGAAGTCAAAACATTCAGTACTTC. The full variable domain, rest sourced from reference TRBV14 and TRBJ2-4, is EAGVTQFPSHSVIEKGQTVTLRCDPISGHDNLYWYRRVMGKEIKFLLHFVKESKQDESGMPNNRFLAERTGGTYSTLKVQPAELEDSGVYFCASSRAGSQNIQYFGAGTRLSVL.

This clone was counted between two and nine times. The same CDR3 is also encoded by other DNA sequences in this sample. The chain's CDR3 is CASRTGGSGANVLTF. DNA of the CDR3: TGTGCCAGCAGGACAGGGGGTTCTGGGGCCAACGTCCTGACTTTC. The genes are TRBV6-1 and TRBJ2-6, with 9 nucleotides matching TRBD1. The V gene's germline CDR1 is MNHNS and CDR2 SASEGT. V dropped 6 bases and J dropped 1; count of bases not matched to a gene: 1. The CDR3 contains 15 residues.